The rows below give T cell receptor beta chains drawn from one sample of a study of human T cells and chemical hapten exposure. One entry per CDR3 protein results from TCRdb running MiXCR on the RACE reads. The repertoire includes 74,000 or so distinct CDR3 sequences, 10% of them detected once, and more than 1.1% sits in the top ten. The input for sequencing was whole blood, taken in connection with sensitization to the hapten diphenylcyclopropenone (DPC). The receptors come from a woman aged 50 to 60 with alopecia areata. Some clones in this sample may be carry-over from other donors' samples. Both conserved end residues are part of each CDR3. D genes are given only for firm matches. A row's size may be missing; if present it is once, few, many or a size class.

clone_size: -; v_call: TRBV11-3; j_call: TRBJ2-3; d_call: TRBD1; cdr3_nt: TGTGCCAGCAGCGGGACAGCCTGGGAGGATACGCAGTATTTT; cdr3_aa: CASSGTAWEDTQYF
clone_size: few; v_call: TRBV19; j_call: TRBJ2-7; d_call: -; cdr3_nt: TGTGCCAGTAGCCCCGGGTCCGGTTCTCGCGAGCAGTACTTC; cdr3_aa: CASSPGSGSREQYF
clone_size: once; v_call: TRBV7-8; j_call: TRBJ2-3; d_call: -; cdr3_nt: TGTGCCAGCAGCTCCCACATCCCTGGGACGTACGCCAACCGGGGCACAGATACGCAGTATTTT; cdr3_aa: CASSSHIPGTYANRGTDTQYF
clone_size: -; v_call: TRBV5-6; j_call: TRBJ2-3; d_call: TRBD1; cdr3_nt: TGTGCCAGCAGCCGACAGGGGGCTAAAGATACGCAGTATTTT; cdr3_aa: CASSRQGAKDTQYF
clone_size: few; v_call: TRBV6-2/TRBV6-3; j_call: TRBJ1-5; d_call: -; cdr3_nt: TGTGCCAGCACTCCCGTGGCAGCCGGCAATCAGCCCCAGCATTTT; cdr3_aa: CASTPVAAGNQPQHF
clone_size: -; v_call: TRBV30; j_call: TRBJ1-6; d_call: -; cdr3_nt: TGTGCCTGGGACGGACAGCCGAGCTCCTATAATTCACCCCTCCACTTT; cdr3_aa: CAWDGQPSSYNSPLHF
clone_size: many; v_call: TRBV6-6; j_call: TRBJ2-4; d_call: -; cdr3_nt: TGTGCCAGCAGTTTCGACTACTCGATAGCCAAAAACATTCAGTACTTC; cdr3_aa: CASSFDYSIAKNIQYF
clone_size: many; v_call: TRBV20-1; j_call: TRBJ1-3; d_call: -; cdr3_nt: TGCAGTGCTACCCCCGCCGTCTCTGGAAACACCATATATTTT; cdr3_aa: CSATPAVSGNTIYF
clone_size: few; v_call: TRBV7-9; j_call: TRBJ2-7; d_call: -; cdr3_nt: TGTGCCAGCAGCTTAAGGGGTCTGACAGAGAGCTACGAGCAGTACTTC; cdr3_aa: CASSLRGLTESYEQYF
clone_size: few; v_call: TRBV29-1; j_call: TRBJ1-2; d_call: -; cdr3_nt: TGCAGCGTTCCTGCAGGGAGGTGGTACTATGGCTACACCTTC; cdr3_aa: CSVPAGRWYYGYTF
clone_size: -; v_call: TRBV10-2; j_call: TRBJ1-1; d_call: -; cdr3_nt: TGCGCCAGCAAAAGGGGACGCACTGAAGCTTTCTTT; cdr3_aa: CASKRGRTEAFF
clone_size: -; v_call: TRBV6-2/TRBV6-3; j_call: TRBJ2-7; d_call: -; cdr3_nt: TGTGCCAGCAGTACCCTAAAAAGCAAGAGCTCCTACGAGCAGTACTTC; cdr3_aa: CASSTLKSKSSYEQYF
clone_size: -; v_call: TRBV28; j_call: TRBJ1-2; d_call: -; cdr3_nt: TGTGCCAGCTCCCTGGAGGTTGACTATGGCTACACCTTC; cdr3_aa: CASSLEVDYGYTF
clone_size: few; v_call: TRBV7-9; j_call: TRBJ1-1; d_call: -; cdr3_nt: TGTGCCAGCAGCTACGGCGGACAGACTGAAGCTTTCTTT; cdr3_aa: CASSYGGQTEAFF
clone_size: many; v_call: TRBV29-1; j_call: TRBJ1-1; d_call: -; cdr3_nt: TGCAGCGCTCGAACGGGCACTGAAGCTTTCTTT; cdr3_aa: CSARTGTEAFF
clone_size: few; v_call: TRBV6-2/TRBV6-3; j_call: TRBJ2-5; d_call: -; cdr3_nt: TGTGCCAGCAGACGAGGGGGCCAAGAGACCCAGTACTTC; cdr3_aa: CASRRGGQETQYF
clone_size: few; v_call: TRBV10-3; j_call: TRBJ2-7; d_call: -; cdr3_nt: TGTGCCATCAGATCGGGATTTACTGGTTCCTACGAGCAGTACTTC; cdr3_aa: CAIRSGFTGSYEQYF
clone_size: -; v_call: TRBV7-2; j_call: TRBJ2-2; d_call: -; cdr3_nt: TGTGCCAGCAGGTGGAGGGTCACCGGGGAGCTGTTTTTT; cdr3_aa: CASRWRVTGELFF
clone_size: many; v_call: TRBV7-6; j_call: TRBJ2-4; d_call: TRBD2; cdr3_nt: TGTGCCAGCAGCGCCCGGACTAGCGGGAGTTGGGACATTCAGTACTTC; cdr3_aa: CASSARTSGSWDIQYF
clone_size: few; v_call: TRBV11-2; j_call: TRBJ2-1; d_call: -; cdr3_nt: TGTGCCAGCAGCTCTAGACTGTTCGAGCAGTTCTTC; cdr3_aa: CASSSRLFEQFF
clone_size: -; v_call: TRBV3-1; j_call: TRBJ1-1; d_call: -; cdr3_nt: TGTGCCAGCAGCCGGACGACCCAGGCGTATCCTGAAGCTTTCTTT; cdr3_aa: CASSRTTQAYPEAFF
clone_size: many; v_call: TRBV7-7; j_call: TRBJ2-1; d_call: -; cdr3_nt: TGTGCTAGCAGCTTACGGGCAGAGTCCTACAATGAGCAGTTCTTC; cdr3_aa: CASSLRAESYNEQFF